A selection of T cell receptor beta chains follows, all from one sample in a study of vaccination and CD4 T cells after COVID-19. TCRdb fed the PCR reads into MiXCR, producing one record per CDR3 protein. The data hold 20,000 or so distinct CDR3 sequences, with about 27% observed a single time. For these receptors, no antigen is known. Sequenced: cultured CD4+ T cells from blood. The receptor set was obtained from a human donor with COVID-19. CDR3s include the opening cysteine and the closing phenylalanine or tryptophan. D genes are given only for firm matches. Not every row has a clone size; where given, it reads once, few, many or a size class.

>TRBJ2-2|TRBV7-9|TRBD1|-
TGTGCCAGCAGCCGAGACCCGGGACAGGGTCTTGCCGGGGAGCTGTTTTTT
CASSRDPGQGLAGELFF
>TRBJ2-7|TRBV6-1|-|few
TGTGCCAGCAGGTTAACAGGGAGAGGCGAGCAGTACTTC
CASRLTGRGEQYF
>TRBJ2-7|TRBV28|-|few
TGTGCCAGCAGTCTATCTCGGGCCAGAGAGGGCCACGAGCAGTACTTC
CASSLSRAREGHEQYF
>TRBJ1-1|TRBV2|-|-
TGTGCCAGCAGTGAAGCGCTTCCAGGGGTGACTGAAGCTTTCTTT
CASSEALPGVTEAFF
>TRBJ2-5|TRBV30|-|-
TGTGCCTGGAGCGGTTTTTCAGGAGTCCAAGAGACCCAGTACTTC
CAWSGFSGVQETQYF
>TRBJ1-5|TRBV18|-|once
TGTGCCAGCTCACCGAACTTGGCGAGAAACAATCAGCCCCAGCATTTT
CASSPNLARNNQPQHF
>TRBJ2-7|TRBV20-1|TRBD2|-
TGCAGTGCTAGAGTACACGGGGGGTTGTACGAGCAGTACTTC
CSARVHGGLYEQYF
>TRBJ1-6|TRBV30|-|-
TGTGCCTGGAGGGGGGGGCAGGATAATTCACCCCTCCACTTT
CAWRGGQDNSPLHF
>TRBJ2-1|TRBV11-2|-|-
TGTGCCAGCAGCTTAGATGAACATGAGCAGTTCTTC
CASSLDEHEQFF
>TRBJ2-5|TRBV19|TRBD2|-
TGTGCCAGTAGTATATTTCGGCTAGCGGGGGGTCAAGAGACCCAGTACTTC
CASSIFRLAGGQETQYF
>TRBJ1-2|TRBV19|-|few
TGTGCCAGCGTGGCAGGTAGGGGACTCAGTGGCTACACCTTC
CASVAGRGLSGYTF
>TRBJ1-2|TRBV29-1|-|-
TGCAGCGTGAGGGGGGGAGGCTATGGCTACACCTTC
CSVRGGGYGYTF
>TRBJ2-3|TRBV20-1|TRBD2|few
TGCAGTGCTAGAGATCGGATGCGTCTAGCGGGCACAGATACGCAGTATTTT
CSARDRMRLAGTDTQYF
>TRBJ1-4|TRBV2|-|few
TGTGCCAGCAGTGAGGTCCGAGGTGAAAAACTGTTTTTT
CASSEVRGEKLFF
>TRBJ2-7|TRBV2|TRBD2|-
TGTGCCAGCAGTGGCTTAGCGGGGGGCTACGAGCAGTACTTC
CASSGLAGGYEQYF
>TRBJ2-5|TRBV20-1|TRBD1|few
TGCAGTGCGGCGGGACAGGCGACACAAGAGACCCAGTACTTC
CSAAGQATQETQYF
>TRBJ2-7|TRBV5-4|TRBD1|-
TGTGCCAGCAGCTTGCCCCGACAGGGTACGAACGAGCAGTACTTC
CASSLPRQGTNEQYF
>TRBJ2-3|TRBV7-9|-|-
TGTGCCAGCAGCCCGACGACACTCACAGATACGCAGTATTTT
CASSPTTLTDTQYF
>TRBJ2-5|TRBV20-1|TRBD1|few
TGCAGTGCCCACGGACAGGTTGAGACCCAGTACTTC
CSAHGQVETQYF
>TRBJ2-1|TRBV7-9|TRBD1|-
TGTGCCAGTCGGGACAGGGGGCCCGGTGAGCAGTTCTTC
CASRDRGPGEQFF
>TRBJ2-3|TRBV20-1|-|few
TGCAGTGCGCCCGACTGGAAAAGACGCACAGATACGCAGTATTTT
CSAPDWKRRTDTQYF
>TRBJ2-3|TRBV7-3|-|few
TGTGCCAGCAGCTACAGAAAGGGTTCAGATACGCAGTATTTT
CASSYRKGSDTQYF
>TRBJ2-5|TRBV5-6|TRBD2|-
TGTGCCAGCAGCCTAGCGGGGGGGCCGGGAGAGACCCAGTACTTC
CASSLAGGPGETQYF
>TRBJ2-7|TRBV7-6|TRBD2|few
TGTGCCAGCAGCTCCGGAAGCGGGGGCAACTCCTACGAGCAGTACTTC
CASSSGSGGNSYEQYF
>TRBJ2-7|TRBV6-1|-|few
TGTGCCAGCAGTGCCGATCGACAGGGAGGGGCCTACGAGCAGTACTTC
CASSADRQGGAYEQYF
>TRBJ2-5|TRBV5-4|-|-
TGTGCCAGCAGCTTGGCTGGGGTCCAAGAGACCCAGTACTTC
CASSLAGVQETQYF
>TRBJ1-5|TRBV12-3/TRBV12-4|-|-
TGTGCCAGCAGTTTATGGGGGGGGCAGCCCCAGCATTTT
CASSLWGGQPQHF
>TRBJ1-2|TRBV28|-|few
TGTGCCAGCAGAATACAGAGGGACTACACCTTC
CASRIQRDYTF
>TRBJ1-4|TRBV6-5|TRBD1|-
TGTGCCAGCAGTTACGGGACAGGGGGCTTTAATGAAAAACTGTTTTTT
CASSYGTGGFNEKLFF
>TRBJ2-7|TRBV28|-|-
TGTGCCAGCAGTTCCCAGGAGGGGGCTTACTACGAGCAGTACTTC
CASSSQEGAYYEQYF
>TRBJ2-7|TRBV7-9|-|-
TGTGCCAGCAGCTCCTCAGGCCACACCGAGCAGTACTTC
CASSSSGHTEQYF
>TRBJ2-4|TRBV20-1|TRBD1|-
TGCAGTGCCCATCTGACAGGGGCGGGATACATTCAGTACTTC
CSAHLTGAGYIQYF
>TRBJ1-2|TRBV29-1|-|-
TGCAGCGTGCAGATCTGGGGGGCTAACTATGGCTACACCTTC
CSVQIWGANYGYTF
>TRBJ1-5|TRBV6-2/TRBV6-3|-|few
TGTGCCAGCACCTCGGCAGGTCGCAATCAGCCCCAGCATTTT
CASTSAGRNQPQHF
>TRBJ1-2|TRBV20-1|-|medium-sized
TGCAGTGCTAGAGATGTGAAGGGCCCAGTCTACGGCTACACCTTC
CSARDVKGPVYGYTF
>TRBJ2-7|TRBV2|-|few
TGTGCCAGCAGTGATTGGACGGTTTTATACGAGCAGTACTTC
CASSDWTVLYEQYF
>TRBJ2-2|TRBV7-2|TRBD1|-
TGTGCCAGCAGCTTAGGGGGACAGACTCTGGGGAGTACCGGGGAGCTGTTTTTT
CASSLGGQTLGSTGELFF
>TRBJ2-1|TRBV5-1|-|-
TGCGCCAGCAGCTTGCCGGGGATCTCCTACAATGAGCAGTTCTTC
CASSLPGISYNEQFF
>TRBJ1-5|TRBV6-1|TRBD1|few
TGTGCCAGCAGCAATATGGGAACAGGGGAACGACAGCCCCAGCATTTT
CASSNMGTGERQPQHF
>TRBJ2-3|TRBV25-1|-|-
TGTGCCAGCGCTGGGTTAGGGGCAACCACAGATACGCAGTATTTT
CASAGLGATTDTQYF
>TRBJ2-7|TRBV3-1|TRBD1|-
TGTGCCAGCAGAGGACAGGGGCCCTACGAGCAGTACTTC
CASRGQGPYEQYF